Listed below are T cell receptor beta chains from one sample, sequenced in a study of blood T cell repertoires in COVID-19. TCRdb keeps only in-frame clones here, not all; method: immunoSEQ multiplex PCR. The table lists about 310,000 clones, around 90% of them singletons. Sequenced material: PBMCs or T cells enriched from blood (not recorded which). The receptor source for this set is a man in his sixties who had recovered from COVID-19. The CDR3 runs from the conserved cysteine through the conserved F or W. D genes are given only for firm matches. Size is omitted from some rows. Given values are once, few, many or a class for expanded clones.

DNA: TGTGCCAGCAGCCCTCTAAGTCCAACTAATGAAAAACTGTTTTTT
CDR3: CASSPLSPTNEKLFF
length: 15
D: NA
J: TRBJ1-4
size: NA
V: TRBV28

DNA: TGTGCCAGCAGACCGAACGCGGGGGGGTATTATAACGAGCAGTACTTC
CDR3: CASRPNAGGYYNEQYF
length: 16
D: TRBD2
J: TRBJ2-7
size: NA
V: TRBV27

DNA: TGTGCCAGCAGTTACGGGACTGCGAACTATGGCTACACCTTC
CDR3: CASSYGTANYGYTF
length: 14
D: NA
J: TRBJ1-2
size: NA
V: TRBV6-5

DNA: TGTGCCAGCAGCTCTAGACAGGGGGCAGGGGGCACTGAAGCTTTCTTT
CDR3: CASSSRQGAGGTEAFF
length: 16
D: TRBD1
J: TRBJ1-1
size: NA
V: TRBV5-4

DNA: TGTGCCAGCAGCGTCACAGGGAACAATTCACCCCTCCACTTT
CDR3: CASSVTGNNSPLHF
length: 14
D: NA
J: TRBJ1-6
size: once
V: TRBV9

DNA: TGTGCCAGCAGCCACTCGGGACAGGGTGGAAACACCATATATTTT
CDR3: CASSHSGQGGNTIYF
length: 15
D: TRBD1
J: TRBJ1-3
size: NA
V: TRBV14

DNA: TGTGCCACCAGTGATTTTGGGAGCCACGAGCAGTACTTC
CDR3: CATSDFGSHEQYF
length: 13
D: NA
J: TRBJ2-7
size: NA
V: TRBV24-1

DNA: TGTGCCAGCAGTTGGGGACAGGGACGGGATCAGCCCCAGCATTTT
CDR3: CASSWGQGRDQPQHF
length: 15
D: TRBD1
J: TRBJ1-5
size: NA
V: TRBV11-2

DNA: TGTGCCAGTTACAGGGTTTCAGGGCCCCAGCATTTT
CDR3: CASYRVSGPQHF
length: 12
D: NA
J: TRBJ1-5
size: NA
V: TRBV28

DNA: TGTGCCAGCAAACTGACAGGGGGAGGCTACGAGCAGTACTTC
CDR3: CASKLTGGGYEQYF
length: 14
D: TRBD1
J: TRBJ2-7
size: NA
V: TRBV6-4

DNA: TGTGCCAGCAGCCGAATGACAGGGTACGAGCAGTACTTC
CDR3: CASSRMTGYEQYF
length: 13
D: TRBD1
J: TRBJ2-7
size: NA
V: TRBV7-3

DNA: TGTGCCAGCAGTAAACCCGGGACAGGGCATTCACCCCTCCACTTT
CDR3: CASSKPGTGHSPLHF
length: 15
D: TRBD1
J: TRBJ1-6
size: NA
V: TRBV28

DNA: TGTGCCACCAGCGATCCGGGACAGGGGCTGAACGGCTACACCTTC
CDR3: CATSDPGQGLNGYTF
length: 15
D: TRBD1
J: TRBJ1-2
size: NA
V: TRBV24-1

DNA: TGTGCCAGCAGCGTAGTAGGAGGGACCGGGGAGCTGTTTTTT
CDR3: CASSVVGGTGELFF
length: 14
D: NA
J: TRBJ2-2
size: NA
V: TRBV9

DNA: TGTGCCACCACTGCAGCGGGCTTAAACACCGGGGAGCTGTTTTTT
CDR3: CATTAAGLNTGELFF
length: 15
D: NA
J: TRBJ2-2
size: NA
V: TRBV24-1

DNA: TGTGCCAGCAGCTTAAGTGCCTTAGCGGCCAACTATGGCTACACCTTC
CDR3: CASSLSALAANYGYTF
length: 16
D: NA
J: TRBJ1-2
size: once
V: TRBV7-9

DNA: TGTGCCAGCAGACCCTCGGGACTAGCGGGTGGAGGTGAGCAGTTCTTC
CDR3: CASRPSGLAGGGEQFF
length: 16
D: TRBD2
J: TRBJ2-1
size: NA
V: TRBV3-1/TRBV3-2

DNA: TGTGCCAGCAGTCACAACAGGGACTCCTACAATGAGCAGTTCTTC
CDR3: CASSHNRDSYNEQFF
length: 15
D: NA
J: TRBJ2-1
size: NA
V: TRBV6-6

DNA: TGTGCCAGTTCTAGGGGCACGTTAAATGAAAAACTGTTTTTT
CDR3: CASSRGTLNEKLFF
length: 14
D: NA
J: TRBJ1-4
size: NA
V: TRBV19

DNA: TGCGCCAGTAACCCGGGACTAGCGGGGGTCTACGAGCAGTACTTC
CDR3: CASNPGLAGVYEQYF
length: 15
D: TRBD2
J: TRBJ2-7
size: NA
V: TRBV5-1

DNA: TGTGCCAGCAGCGGGGGACAGGGGTACGACTACACCTTC
CDR3: CASSGGQGYDYTF
length: 13
D: TRBD1
J: TRBJ1-2
size: NA
V: TRBV7-2

DNA: TGTGCCAGTAGCCCCGGAACAGTTATAGCGGGAACCTACAATGAGCAGTTCTTC
CDR3: CASSPGTVIAGTYNEQFF
length: 18
D: TRBD2
J: TRBJ2-1
size: NA
V: TRBV19

DNA: TGTGCCAGCAGTTACAGGGCCCGTGCGGAGACCCAGTACTTC
CDR3: CASSYRARAETQYF
length: 14
D: NA
J: TRBJ2-5
size: once
V: TRBV27

DNA: TGTGCCAGCAGTACCCCCCGGGGTTTGATAAACGAGCAGTACTTC
CDR3: CASSTPRGLINEQYF
length: 15
D: NA
J: TRBJ2-7
size: NA
V: TRBV6-5

DNA: TGCAGTGCTAGTCTAGCTTGGGATGAGCAGTTCTTC
CDR3: CSASLAWDEQFF
length: 12
D: NA
J: TRBJ2-1
size: NA
V: TRBV20-1

DNA: TGTGCCACCAGACGTGGGGGGGAGGACGGGGAGCTGTTTTTT
CDR3: CATRRGGEDGELFF
length: 14
D: TRBD2
J: TRBJ2-2
size: NA
V: TRBV15

DNA: TGTGCCAGCAGTCCCCGTGGGACAGGGACAGATACGCAGTATTTT
CDR3: CASSPRGTGTDTQYF
length: 15
D: TRBD1
J: TRBJ2-3
size: NA
V: TRBV28

DNA: TGTGCCAGTTCAGACCTAGGACTGGGAACCTACGAGCAGTACTTC
CDR3: CASSDLGLGTYEQYF
length: 15
D: NA
J: TRBJ2-7
size: once
V: TRBV11-2

DNA: TGTGCCAGCAGTTACCGGCGGGAAGAGACCCAGTACTTC
CDR3: CASSYRREETQYF
length: 13
D: NA
J: TRBJ2-5
size: NA
V: TRBV6-5

DNA: TGTGCCAGCAGTTTAGGGACAAGCTCCTACGAGCAGTACTTC
CDR3: CASSLGTSSYEQYF
length: 14
D: NA
J: TRBJ2-7
size: NA
V: TRBV27

DNA: TGTGCCAGCAGCAGACAGGGGACCTACAATGAGCAGTTCTTC
CDR3: CASSRQGTYNEQFF
length: 14
D: TRBD1
J: TRBJ2-1
size: NA
V: TRBV9

DNA: TGTGCCAGCAGCTTGCTCACAGGAGGGAGCAATCAGCCCCAGCATTTT
CDR3: CASSLLTGGSNQPQHF
length: 16
D: NA
J: TRBJ1-5
size: few
V: TRBV5-6

DNA: TGTGCCAGCTCACCGCCTACAGGGGGCGGTGGCTACACCTTC
CDR3: CASSPPTGGGGYTF
length: 14
D: TRBD1
J: TRBJ1-2
size: NA
V: TRBV18

DNA: TGTGCCAGCAGCTTAGGGGCGGGAGGGCCTTCCTACACCGGGGAGCTGTTTTTT
CDR3: CASSLGAGGPSYTGELFF
length: 18
D: TRBD2
J: TRBJ2-2
size: NA
V: TRBV11-3

DNA: TGTGCCAGCAGCCAAGATACGGAAGGGGCCTACGAGCAGTACTTC
CDR3: CASSQDTEGAYEQYF
length: 15
D: NA
J: TRBJ2-7
size: NA
V: TRBV3-1/TRBV3-2

DNA: TGTGCCAGCAGCTTGGCGGGTATTCATGGCTACACCTTC
CDR3: CASSLAGIHGYTF
length: 13
D: NA
J: TRBJ1-2
size: NA
V: TRBV5-6

DNA: TGTGCCAGCAGCTCCGCTATCTCTGGGGCCAACGTCCTGACTTTC
CDR3: CASSSAISGANVLTF
length: 15
D: NA
J: TRBJ2-6
size: NA
V: TRBV5-6

DNA: TGTGCCAGCAGCAAAGGAAATCGGGAGGGCCTTGAGACCCAGTACTTC
CDR3: CASSKGNREGLETQYF
length: 16
D: NA
J: TRBJ2-5
size: NA
V: TRBV21-1